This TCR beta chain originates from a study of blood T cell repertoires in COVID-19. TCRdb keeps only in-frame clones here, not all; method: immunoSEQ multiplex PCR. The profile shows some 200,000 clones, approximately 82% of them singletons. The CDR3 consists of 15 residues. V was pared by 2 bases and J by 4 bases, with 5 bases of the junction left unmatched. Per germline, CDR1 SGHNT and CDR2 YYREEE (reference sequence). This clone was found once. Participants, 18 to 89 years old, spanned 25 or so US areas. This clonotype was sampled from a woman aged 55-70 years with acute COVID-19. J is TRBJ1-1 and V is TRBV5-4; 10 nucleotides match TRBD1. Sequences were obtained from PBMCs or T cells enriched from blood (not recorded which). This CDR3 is CASSFGTGEGTEAFF. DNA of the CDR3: TGTGCCAGCAGCTTCGGGACAGGGGAGGGCACTGAAGCTTTCTTT.